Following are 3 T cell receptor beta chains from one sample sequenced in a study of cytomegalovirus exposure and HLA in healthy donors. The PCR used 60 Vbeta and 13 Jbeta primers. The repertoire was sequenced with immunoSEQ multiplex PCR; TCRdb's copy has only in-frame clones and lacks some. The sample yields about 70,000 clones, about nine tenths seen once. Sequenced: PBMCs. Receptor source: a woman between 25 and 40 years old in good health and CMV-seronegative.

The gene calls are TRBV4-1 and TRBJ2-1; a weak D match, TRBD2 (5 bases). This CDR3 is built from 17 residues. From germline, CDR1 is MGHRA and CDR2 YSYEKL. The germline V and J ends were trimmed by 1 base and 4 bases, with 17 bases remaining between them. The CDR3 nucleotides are TGCGCCAGCAGCCAAGTGAACGGGCGGACTCGATACAATGAGCAGTTCTTC. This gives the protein CASSQVNGRTRYNEQFF.

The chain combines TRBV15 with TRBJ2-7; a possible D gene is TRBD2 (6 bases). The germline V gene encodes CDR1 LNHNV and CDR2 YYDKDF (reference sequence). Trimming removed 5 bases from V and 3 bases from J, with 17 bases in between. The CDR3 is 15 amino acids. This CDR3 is CATSRLGSTGYEQYF. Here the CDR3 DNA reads TGTGCCACCAGCCGACTAGGCTCCACGGGCTACGAGCAGTACTTC.

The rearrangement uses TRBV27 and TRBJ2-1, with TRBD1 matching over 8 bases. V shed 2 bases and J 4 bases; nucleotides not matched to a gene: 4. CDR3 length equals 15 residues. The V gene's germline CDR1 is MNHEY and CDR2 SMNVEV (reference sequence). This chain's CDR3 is CASSLMTGVYNEQFF. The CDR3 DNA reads TGTGCCAGCAGTTTAATGACAGGGGTTTACAATGAGCAGTTCTTC.